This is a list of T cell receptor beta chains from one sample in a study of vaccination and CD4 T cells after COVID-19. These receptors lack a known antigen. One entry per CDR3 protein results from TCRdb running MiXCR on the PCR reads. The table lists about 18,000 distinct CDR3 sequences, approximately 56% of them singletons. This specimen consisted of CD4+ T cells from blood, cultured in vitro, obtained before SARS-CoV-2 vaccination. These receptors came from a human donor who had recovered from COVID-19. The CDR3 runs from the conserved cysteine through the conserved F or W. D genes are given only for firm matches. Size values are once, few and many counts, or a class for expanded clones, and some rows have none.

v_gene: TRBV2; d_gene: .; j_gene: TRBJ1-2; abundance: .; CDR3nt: TGTGCCAGCAGTGAATTAGGGCAGGGGTATGGCTACACCTTC; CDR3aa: CASSELGQGYGYTF
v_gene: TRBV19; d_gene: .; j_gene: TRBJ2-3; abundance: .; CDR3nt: TGTGCCAGTAGTATTCGGGGGACTGAGGCAGATACGCAGTATTTT; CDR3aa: CASSIRGTEADTQYF
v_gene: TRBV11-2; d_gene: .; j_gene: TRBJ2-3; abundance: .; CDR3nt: TGTGCCAGCAGCTTATCGGCGGGCGGCGGAAGCACAGATACGCAGTATTTT; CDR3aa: CASSLSAGGGSTDTQYF
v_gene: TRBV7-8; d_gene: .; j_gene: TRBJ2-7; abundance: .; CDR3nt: TGTGCCAGCAGCTTCGCCGCGACAGGACGGGGGTACGAGCAGTACTTC; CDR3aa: CASSFAATGRGYEQYF
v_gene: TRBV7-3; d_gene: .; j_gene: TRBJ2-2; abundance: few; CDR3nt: TGTGCCAGCAGTTATAGACAGGGACTGAACACCGGGGAGCTGTTTTTT; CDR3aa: CASSYRQGLNTGELFF
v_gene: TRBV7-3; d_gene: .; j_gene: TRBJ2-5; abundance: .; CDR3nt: TGTGCCAGCAGCTTAAGTGGCCAAGAGACCCAGTACTTC; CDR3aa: CASSLSGQETQYF
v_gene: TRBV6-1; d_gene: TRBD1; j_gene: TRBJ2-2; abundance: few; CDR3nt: TGTGCCAGCAGTGAACTAGGGACAGGGGGCATGATCTCCGGGGAGCTGTTTTTT; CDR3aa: CASSELGTGGMISGELFF
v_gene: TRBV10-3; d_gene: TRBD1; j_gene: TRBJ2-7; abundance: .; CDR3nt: TGTGCCATCGGGCAAGGGGGCGGCTCCTACGAGCAGTACTTC; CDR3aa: CAIGQGGGSYEQYF
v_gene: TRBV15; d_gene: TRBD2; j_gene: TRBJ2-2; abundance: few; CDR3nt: TGTGCCACGCGGGAGGGGGCGAACACCGGGGAGCTGTTTTTT; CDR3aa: CATREGANTGELFF
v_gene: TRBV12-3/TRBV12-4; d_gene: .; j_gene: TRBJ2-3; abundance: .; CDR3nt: TGTGCCAGCAGTTTAAAAGGGGCCGGCACAGATACGCAGTATTTT; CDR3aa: CASSLKGAGTDTQYF
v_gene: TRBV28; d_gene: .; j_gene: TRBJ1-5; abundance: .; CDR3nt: TGTGCCAGCAGTCCGGGGGGGGGACTAGTTCCCCAGCATTTT; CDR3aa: CASSPGGGLVPQHF
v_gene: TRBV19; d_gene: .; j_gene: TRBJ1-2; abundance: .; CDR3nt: TGTGCCAGTAGTACTACGGGTTTAAACTATGGCTACACCTTC; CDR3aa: CASSTTGLNYGYTF
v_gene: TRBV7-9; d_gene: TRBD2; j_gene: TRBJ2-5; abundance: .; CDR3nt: TGTGCCAGCAGCTTATCTAGCGGCCAAGAGACCCAGTACTTC; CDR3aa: CASSLSSGQETQYF
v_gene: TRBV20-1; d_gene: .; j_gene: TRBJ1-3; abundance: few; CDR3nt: TGCAGTGCTAACAGACACTCTGGAAACACCATATATTTT; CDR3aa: CSANRHSGNTIYF
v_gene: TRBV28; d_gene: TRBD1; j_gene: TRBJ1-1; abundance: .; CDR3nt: TGTGCCAGCAGTGGAACAGGGGGCGGCACTGAAGCTTTCTTT; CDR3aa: CASSGTGGGTEAFF
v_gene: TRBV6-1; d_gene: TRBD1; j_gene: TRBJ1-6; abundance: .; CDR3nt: TGTGCCAGCAGGAGGGAGGCCGGGACAGGTGATTCACCCCTCCACTTT; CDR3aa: CASRREAGTGDSPLHF
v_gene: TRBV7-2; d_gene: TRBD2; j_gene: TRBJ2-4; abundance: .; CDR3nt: TGTGCCAGCAGCTTAGGGGGGGGAGTCGGCAAAAACATTCAGTACTTC; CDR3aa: CASSLGGGVGKNIQYF
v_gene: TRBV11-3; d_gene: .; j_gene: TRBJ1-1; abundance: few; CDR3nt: TGTGCCAGCAGCCCCCAAATGGGGCAAATGAACACTGAAGCTTTCTTT; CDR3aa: CASSPQMGQMNTEAFF